This TCR beta chain was observed in a study of cytomegalovirus exposure and HLA in healthy donors. Study conclusions and caveats: Many donors carried some public TCRs, although rarity characterized most TCR sequences. Specificity for CMV antigens was confirmed in vitro for three of the CMV-associated chains. In the roughly 130 validation repertoires, a later analysis found that first-cohort TCR clusters tended to co-occur.

The donors were in the roughly 120-subject validation cohort, distinct from the 666-subject first cohort. Concerning this clone itself: Its antigen is still unknown.

The CDR3 totals 14 residues. The germline V gene has CDR1 SEHNR and CDR2 FQNEAQ (reference sequence). V lost 4 bases and J lost 9, with 18 bases in between. This table comes from immunoSEQ multiplex PCR, and its TCRdb copy is limited to in-frame clones, with some not included. The table has 150,000 to 200,000 clones, around 88% seen once; the top ten hold almost 1.5%. This sequence joins TRBV7-9 and TRBJ1-1, with D tentatively TRBD1 (6 bases). The receptor was derived from a young woman in good health and CMV-seronegative. Sequencing input: PBMCs. CDR3 in amino acids: CASSWFPGHHQAFF. DNA of the CDR3: TGTGCCAGCAGCTGGTTCCCGGGACACCACCAAGCTTTCTTT. The full variable domain, in which reference TRBV7-9 and TRBJ1-1 provide the parts outside the CDR3, is DTGVSQNPRHKITKRGQNVTFRCDPISEHNRLYWYRQTLGQGPEFLTYFQNEAQLEKSRLLSDRFSAERPKGSFSTLEIQRTEQGDSAMYLCASSWFPGHHQAFFGQGTRLTVV.